The 18 T cell receptor beta chains below were found in one sample sequenced in a study of cytomegalovirus exposure and HLA in healthy donors (dated 2017 in TCRdb). Library construction relied on the immunoSEQ multiplex PCR assay. A mixture of 60 forward primers for TCR Vbeta segments and 13 reverse primers for TCR Jbeta segments was used in the multiplex PCR. TCRdb retrieved this table from immuneACCESS and kept in-frame rearrangements only. Not all clones are present; in checked studies, unresolved V genes account for under half, and no reason is known for the remainder. This sample has approximately 190,000 clones in its table, and over 75% of those were observed once. The ten biggest clones cover less than 4.5% of the sample. Sequenced material: PBMCs. The receptor set was obtained from a man aged 45-60 years in good health and CMV-seronegative.

The V gene is TRBV6-6, the J gene TRBJ1-5; maybe TRBD1 (5 bases). CDR1 and CDR2 (germline): MNHNY, SVGAGI (reference sequence). CDR3 length: 15 amino acids. The V end was cut by 5 bases, the J end by 3 bases, with 14 bases between. The CDR3 protein is CASSQGGGNNQPQHF. CDR3 nucleotide sequence: TGTGCCAGCAGTCAGGGCGGCGGGAACAATCAGCCCCAGCATTTT.

The chain recombines TRBV14 with TRBJ2-7; a weak D match, TRBD1 (5 bases). The V gene lost 2 bases and the J gene lost 6 bases, with 11 bases spanning the gap. The germline V gene has CDR1 SGHDN and CDR2 FVKESK. The CDR3 sequence is 13 residues long. CDR3 DNA: TGTGCCAGCAGCCAAAGGGGAACAGGCGAGCAGTACTTC. Amino acid sequence: CASSQRGTGEQYF.

The chain is built from TRBV6-5 and TRBJ1-2; D unresolved. Germline loops: CDR1 MNHEY, CDR2 SVGAGI. The CDR3 is 13 amino acids. V shed 0 bases and J shed 4 bases, with 6 bases lying between them. This chain's CDR3 is CASSYSPIYGYTF. Here the CDR3 DNA reads TGTGCCAGCAGTTACTCCCCCATCTATGGCTACACCTTC.

The table lists this clone with a count of one. CDR3 region: CASSLGIIRGNSPLHF. In nucleotides, the CDR3 is TGTGCCAGCAGTTTAGGGATAATTAGGGGTAATTCACCCCTCCACTTT. V gene TRBV27 combines with J gene TRBJ1-6; D perhaps matches TRBD1 (5 bases). The CDR3 has 16 residues. The germline V gene has CDR1 MNHEY and CDR2 SMNVEV (reference sequence). V gave up 2 bases and J gave up 6 bases, with 14 bases separating them.

The CDR3: CASSLAANTGELFF. The CDR3 DNA sequence: TGTGCCAGCAGCTTAGCGGCGAACACCGGGGAGCTGTTTTTT. The chain joins TRBV5-4 to TRBJ2-2; a possible D gene is TRBD2 (5 bases). The CDR3 totals 14 residues. Germline values: CDR1 SGHNT, CDR2 YYREEE (reference sequence). V lost 2 bases, J lost 0 bases, and 5 bases lay in between.

The chain joins TRBV6-4 to TRBJ2-5; TRBD2 matches at 7 bases. The CDR3 consists of 15 residues. Germline CDR1 reads MRHNA; CDR2 reads SNTAGT. V lost 4 bases, J lost 2 bases, and 7 bases stayed unmatched. The CDR3 reads CASSVAAGLQETQYF. As DNA, the CDR3 is TGTGCCAGCAGTGTGGCAGCGGGGCTACAAGAGACCCAGTACTTC.

V is TRBV7-9 and J is TRBJ1-5, with TRBD1 as a possible D gene (5 bases). The CDR3 length is 14 residues. The germline V gene encodes CDR1 SEHNR and CDR2 FQNEAQ (reference sequence). V was cut by 3 bases and J by 4 bases, with 10 bases left in between. This CDR3 is CASSFPGTNQPQHF. The CDR3 nucleotides read TGTGCCAGCAGCTTTCCAGGGACTAATCAGCCCCAGCATTTT. Combining the CDR3 with reference TRBV7-9 and TRBJ1-5 gives the whole variable domain DTGVSQNPRHKITKRGQNVTFRCDPISEHNRLYWYRQTLGQGPEFLTYFQNEAQLEKSRLLSDRFSAERPKGSFSTLEIQRTEQGDSAMYLCASSFPGTNQPQHFGDGTRLSIL.

Notes on this clone: At one end, the junction sequence differs from germline, possibly due to a read error. The chain uses TRBV7-9 and TRBJ1-2; no definite D call. CDR1 and CDR2 (germline): SEHNR, FQNEAQ (reference sequence). The CDR3 runs to 11 residues. The CDR3 region has the DNA TGTTCCAGCAGCTTTAGTTCGGGCTACACCTTC. It specifies CSSSFSSGYTF.

V is TRBV4-1 and J is TRBJ2-7; 8 bases match TRBD1. V lost 2 bases, J lost 6 bases, and 9 bases stayed unmatched. The germline CDR1 and CDR2 sequences are MGHRA and YSYEKL. This CDR3 spans 15 amino acids. CDR3: CASSQYDRGKVEQYF. The DNA for the CDR3 is TGCGCCAGCAGCCAATACGACAGGGGTAAGGTCGAGCAGTACTTC.

V is TRBV7-9 and J is TRBJ1-5, with TRBD1 as a possible D gene (5 bases). There are 14 residues in the CDR3. V was cut by 7 bases and J by 2 bases, with 12 bases left in between. Germline assignment: CDR1 SEHNR and CDR2 FQNEAQ (reference sequence). The CDR3 is CASTGRDGNQPQHF. CDR3 bases: TGTGCCAGCACGGGCAGGGATGGCAATCAGCCCCAGCATTTT.

V is TRBV7-9 and J is TRBJ1-5, with a tentative D call TRBD1 (5 bases). Deletions cut 2 bases from V and 3 bases from J, with 11 bases between. This CDR3 region has 15 residues. The germline gives CDR1 SEHNR, CDR2 FQNEAQ (reference sequence). CDR3: CASSLSGQPNQPQHF. CDR3 sequence (DNA): TGTGCCAGCAGCTTATCCGGACAACCCAATCAGCCCCAGCATTTT. The whole variable domain, remainder taken from reference TRBV7-9 and TRBJ1-5, is DTGVSQNPRHKITKRGQNVTFRCDPISEHNRLYWYRQTLGQGPEFLTYFQNEAQLEKSRLLSDRFSAERPKGSFSTLEIQRTEQGDSAMYLCASSLSGQPNQPQHFGDGTRLSIL.

Comment on this clone: Compared with germline, one end of the junction differs, possibly owing to a read error. The chain combines TRBV7-9 with TRBJ2-3; D remains unclear. The V gene's germline CDR1 is SEHNR and CDR2 FQNEAQ (reference sequence). This CDR3 is 11 amino acids long. CDR3 sequence: CASSSTDTQYF. In DNA, the CDR3 is TGTGCCAGCAGCTCCACAGACACGCAGTATTTT.

This chain joins TRBV6-5 and TRBJ1-1, with D tentatively TRBD1 (5 bases). The V end lost 4 bases, the J end lost 0 bases, and 9 bases lay between the germline ends. This CDR3 contains 14 residues. Germline values: CDR1 MNHEY, CDR2 SVGAGI. The CDR3 DNA sequence: TGTGCCAGCAGTTCAGGGTGGTTGAACACTGAAGCTTTCTTT. This translates into CASSSGWLNTEAFF.

The rearrangement uses TRBV18 and TRBJ2-7; TRBD1 aligns across 7 bases. CDR1 is KGHSH, CDR2 LQKENI, per germline. The CDR3 runs to 15 residues. The V segment lost 3 bases and the J segment 3 bases; nucleotides outside the gene matches: 8. The CDR3, as DNA: TGTGCCAGCTCACCTCTGCAGGGACAGCTCTACGAGCAGTACTTC. This translates into CASSPLQGQLYEQYF.

The chain combines TRBV6-5 with TRBJ1-2; D not certain. This CDR3 region has 13 residues. CDR1 MNHEY and CDR2 SVGAGI come from the germline V gene. V lost 2 bases to trimming and J lost 3 bases, with 7 bases between them. The CDR3 here is CASSYGQYYGYTF. The CDR3 DNA reads TGTGCCAGCAGTTACGGGCAGTACTATGGCTACACCTTC.

The gene calls are TRBV9 and TRBJ2-7; 8 bases fit TRBD2. Germline V gene lookup returns CDR1 SGDLS and CDR2 YYNGEE. Unmatched junction bases numbered 13, after V lost 0 bases and J lost 5 bases. CDR3 length: 17 residues. CDR3 in DNA: TGTGCCAGCAGCGTAGGGGGAATCGGGGGGGCCGGTAACGAGCAGTACTTC. It translates to CASSVGGIGGAGNEQYF.

The rearrangement links TRBV6-5 to TRBJ2-3; TRBD2 aligns across 8 bases. The CDR3 covers 15 residues. Germline V gives CDR1 MNHEY, CDR2 SVGAGI. Trimming at V came to 7 bases and at J to 2 bases, leaving 8 bases not matched to a gene. CDR3 sequence: CASKRGGVDTDTQYF. CDR3 nucleotide sequence: TGTGCCAGCAAACGGGGGGGGGTGGACACAGATACGCAGTATTTT.

The V call is TRBV11-2, the J call TRBJ2-3, with 13 bases lining up with TRBD2. The CDR3 length is 17 residues. CDR1 is SGHAT and CDR2 is FQNNGV in the germline V gene. V lost 3 bases, J lost 1 base, and 4 bases stayed unmatched. The chain's CDR3 is CASSFEGLAGGTDTQYF. In DNA, the CDR3 is TGTGCCAGCAGCTTCGAAGGACTAGCGGGGGGCACAGATACGCAGTATTTT. Full variable domain (rest looked up from reference TRBV11-2 and TRBJ2-3): EAGVAQSPRYKIIEKRQSVAFWCNPISGHATLYWYQQILGQGPKLLIQFQNNGVVDDSQLPKDRFSAERLKGVDSTLKIQPAKLEDSAVYLCASSFEGLAGGTDTQYFGPGTRLTVL.